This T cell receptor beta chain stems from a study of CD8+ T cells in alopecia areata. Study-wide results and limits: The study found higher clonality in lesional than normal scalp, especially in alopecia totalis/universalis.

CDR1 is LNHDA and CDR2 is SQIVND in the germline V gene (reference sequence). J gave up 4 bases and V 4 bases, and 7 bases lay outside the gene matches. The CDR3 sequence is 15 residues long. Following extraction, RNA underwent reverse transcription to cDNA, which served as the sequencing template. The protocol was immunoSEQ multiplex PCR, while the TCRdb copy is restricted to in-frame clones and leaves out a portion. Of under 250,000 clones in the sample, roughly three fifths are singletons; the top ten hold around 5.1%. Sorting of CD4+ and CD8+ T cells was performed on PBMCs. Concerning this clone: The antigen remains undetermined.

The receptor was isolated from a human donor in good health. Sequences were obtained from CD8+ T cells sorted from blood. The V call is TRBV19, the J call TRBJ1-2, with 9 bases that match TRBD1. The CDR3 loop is CASSSPGTGIYGYTF. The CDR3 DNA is TGTGCCAGTAGTAGTCCCGGGACAGGGATCTATGGCTACACCTTC.